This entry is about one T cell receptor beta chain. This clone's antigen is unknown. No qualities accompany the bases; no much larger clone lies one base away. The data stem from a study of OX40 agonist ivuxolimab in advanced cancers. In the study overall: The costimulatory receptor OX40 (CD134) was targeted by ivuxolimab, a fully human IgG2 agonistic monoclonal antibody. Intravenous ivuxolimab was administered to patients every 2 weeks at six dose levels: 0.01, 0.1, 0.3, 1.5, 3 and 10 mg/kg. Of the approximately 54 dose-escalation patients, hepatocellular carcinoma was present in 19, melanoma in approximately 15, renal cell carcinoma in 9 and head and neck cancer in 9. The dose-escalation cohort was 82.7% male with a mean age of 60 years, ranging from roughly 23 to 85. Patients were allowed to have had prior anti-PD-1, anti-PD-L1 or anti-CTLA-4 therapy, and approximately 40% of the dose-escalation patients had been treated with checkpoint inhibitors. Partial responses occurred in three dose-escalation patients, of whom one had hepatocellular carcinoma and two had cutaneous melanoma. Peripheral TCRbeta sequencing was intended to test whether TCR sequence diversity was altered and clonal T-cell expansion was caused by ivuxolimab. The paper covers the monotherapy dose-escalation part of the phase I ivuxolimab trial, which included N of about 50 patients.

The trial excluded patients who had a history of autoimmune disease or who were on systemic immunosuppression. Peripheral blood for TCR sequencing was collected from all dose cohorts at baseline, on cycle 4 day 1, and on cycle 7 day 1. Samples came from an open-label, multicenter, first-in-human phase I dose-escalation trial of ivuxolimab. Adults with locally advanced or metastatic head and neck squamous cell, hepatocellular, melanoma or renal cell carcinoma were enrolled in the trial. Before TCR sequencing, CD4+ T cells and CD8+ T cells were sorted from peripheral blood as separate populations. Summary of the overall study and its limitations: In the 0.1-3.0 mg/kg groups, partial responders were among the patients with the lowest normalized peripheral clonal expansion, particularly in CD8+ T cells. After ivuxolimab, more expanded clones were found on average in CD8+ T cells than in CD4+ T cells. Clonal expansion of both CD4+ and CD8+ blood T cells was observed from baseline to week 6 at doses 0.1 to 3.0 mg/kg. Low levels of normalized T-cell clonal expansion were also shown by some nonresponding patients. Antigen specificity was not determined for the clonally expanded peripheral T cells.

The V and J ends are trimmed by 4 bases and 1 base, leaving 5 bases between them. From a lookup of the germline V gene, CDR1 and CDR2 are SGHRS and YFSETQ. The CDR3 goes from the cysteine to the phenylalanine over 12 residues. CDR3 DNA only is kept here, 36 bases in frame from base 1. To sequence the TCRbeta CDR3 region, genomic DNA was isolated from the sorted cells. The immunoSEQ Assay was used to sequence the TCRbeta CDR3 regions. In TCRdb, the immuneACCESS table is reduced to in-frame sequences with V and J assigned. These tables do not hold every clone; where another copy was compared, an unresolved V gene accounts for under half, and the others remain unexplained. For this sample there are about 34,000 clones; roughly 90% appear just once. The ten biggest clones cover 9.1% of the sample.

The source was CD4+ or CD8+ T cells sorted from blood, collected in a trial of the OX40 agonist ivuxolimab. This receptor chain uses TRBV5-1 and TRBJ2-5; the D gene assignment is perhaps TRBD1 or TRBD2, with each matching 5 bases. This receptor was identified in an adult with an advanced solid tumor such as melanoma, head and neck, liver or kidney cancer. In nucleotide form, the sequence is TGCGCCAGCAGCGGGGGCCAAGAGACCCAGTACTTC. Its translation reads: CASSGGQETQYF.